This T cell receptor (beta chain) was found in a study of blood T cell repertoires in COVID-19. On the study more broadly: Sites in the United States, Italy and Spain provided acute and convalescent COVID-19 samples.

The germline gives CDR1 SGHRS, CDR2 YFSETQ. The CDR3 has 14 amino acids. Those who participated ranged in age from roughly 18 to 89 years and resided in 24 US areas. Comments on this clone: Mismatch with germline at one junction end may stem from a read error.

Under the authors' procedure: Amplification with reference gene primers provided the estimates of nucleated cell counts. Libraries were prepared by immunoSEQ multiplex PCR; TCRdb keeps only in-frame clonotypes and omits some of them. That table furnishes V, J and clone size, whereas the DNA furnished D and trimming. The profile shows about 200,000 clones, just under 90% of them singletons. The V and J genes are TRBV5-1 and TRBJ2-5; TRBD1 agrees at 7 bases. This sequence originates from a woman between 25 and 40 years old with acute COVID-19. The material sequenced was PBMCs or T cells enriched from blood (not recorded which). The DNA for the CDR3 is TGCGCCAGCAGCTCCCGGGACAGCACAGAGAGCCAGTACTTC. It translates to CASSSRDSTESQYF.